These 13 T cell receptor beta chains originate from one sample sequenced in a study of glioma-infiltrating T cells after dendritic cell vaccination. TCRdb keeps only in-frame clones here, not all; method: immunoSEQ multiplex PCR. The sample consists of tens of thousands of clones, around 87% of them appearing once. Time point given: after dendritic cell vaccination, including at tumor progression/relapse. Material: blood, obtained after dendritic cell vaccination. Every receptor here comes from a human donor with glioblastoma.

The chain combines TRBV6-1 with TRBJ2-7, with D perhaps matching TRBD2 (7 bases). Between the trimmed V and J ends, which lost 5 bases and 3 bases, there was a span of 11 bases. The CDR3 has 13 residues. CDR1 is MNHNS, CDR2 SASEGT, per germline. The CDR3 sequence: CASSRGAGYEQYF. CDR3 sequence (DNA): TGTGCCAGCAGTCGGGGGGCTGGCTACGAGCAGTACTTC.

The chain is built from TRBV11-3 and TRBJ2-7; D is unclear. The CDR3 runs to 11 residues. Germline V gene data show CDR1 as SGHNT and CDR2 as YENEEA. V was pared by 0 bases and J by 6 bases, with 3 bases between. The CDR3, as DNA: TGTGCCAGCAGCTTAGAGAGCGAGCAGTACTTC. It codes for CASSLESEQYF. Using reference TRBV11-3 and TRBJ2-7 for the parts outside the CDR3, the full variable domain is EAGVVQSPRYKIIEKKQPVAFWCNPISGHNTLYWYLQNLGQGPELLIRYENEEAVDDSQLPKDRFSAERLKGVDSTLKIQPAELGDSAVYLCASSLESEQYFGPGTRLTVT.

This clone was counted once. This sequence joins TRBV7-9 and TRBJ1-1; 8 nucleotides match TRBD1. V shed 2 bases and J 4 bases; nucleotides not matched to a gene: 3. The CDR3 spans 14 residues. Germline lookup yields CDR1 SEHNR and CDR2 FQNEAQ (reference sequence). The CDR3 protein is CASSLQGASTEAFF. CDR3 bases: TGTGCCAGCAGCTTACAGGGGGCGAGCACTGAAGCTTTCTTT.

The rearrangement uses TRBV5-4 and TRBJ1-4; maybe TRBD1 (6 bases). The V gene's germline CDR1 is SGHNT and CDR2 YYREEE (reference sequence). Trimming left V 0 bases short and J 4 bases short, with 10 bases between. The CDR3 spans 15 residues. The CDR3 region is CASSLVTGGNEKLFF. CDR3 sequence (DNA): TGTGCCAGCAGCTTGGTGACAGGCGGTAATGAAAAACTGTTTTTT.

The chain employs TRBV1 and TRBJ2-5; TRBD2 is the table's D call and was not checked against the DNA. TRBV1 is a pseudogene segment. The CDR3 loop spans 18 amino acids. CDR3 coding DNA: TGCACCAGCAGTCTAACCCGTCGACTAGCGGGGGATCAAGAGACCCAGTACTTC. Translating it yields CTSSLTRRLAGDQETQYF.

The CDR3 DNA reads TGTGCCAGCAGTTGGGGGCCGGGACAACAAGAGACCCAGTACTTC. Its protein product is CASSWGPGQQETQYF. V gene TRBV6-6 combines with J gene TRBJ2-5; tentatively, D is TRBD1 (6 bases). The CDR3 loop spans 15 amino acids. Trimming shortened V by 4 bases and J by 2 bases, and 14 bases separated the two germline ends. Germline lookup yields CDR1 MNHNY and CDR2 SVGAGI (reference sequence).

The CDR3 protein is CSVDPQGPNEQFF. DNA of the CDR3: TGCAGCGTTGACCCCCAGGGGCCCAATGAGCAGTTCTTC. V gene TRBV29-1 combines with J gene TRBJ2-1, with D perhaps TRBD1 (6 bases). CDR1 and CDR2 from the germline V gene are SQVTM and ANQGSEA. The CDR3 contains 13 residues. Trimming pared 3 bases from V and 6 bases from J, leaving 12 bases between.

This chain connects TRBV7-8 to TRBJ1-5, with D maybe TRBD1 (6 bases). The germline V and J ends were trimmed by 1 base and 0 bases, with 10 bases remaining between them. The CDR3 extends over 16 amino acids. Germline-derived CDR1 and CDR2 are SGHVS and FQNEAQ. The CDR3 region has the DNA TGTGCCAGCAGCTTAGTAAGACAGGCTAGCAATCAGCCCCAGCATTTT. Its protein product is CASSLVRQASNQPQHF.

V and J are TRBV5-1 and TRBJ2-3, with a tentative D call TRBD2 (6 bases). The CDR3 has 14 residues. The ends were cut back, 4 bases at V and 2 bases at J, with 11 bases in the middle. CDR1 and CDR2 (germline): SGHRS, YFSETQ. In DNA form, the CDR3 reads TGCGCCAGCAGCCCTGGGGGGTCCACAGATACGCAGTATTTT. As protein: CASSPGGSTDTQYF.

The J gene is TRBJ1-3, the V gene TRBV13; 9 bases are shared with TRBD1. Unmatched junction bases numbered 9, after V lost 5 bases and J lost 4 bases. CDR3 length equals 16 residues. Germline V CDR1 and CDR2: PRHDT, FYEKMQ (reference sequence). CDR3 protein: CASSLRGDRVGNTIYF. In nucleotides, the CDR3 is TGTGCCAGCAGCCTGCGGGGGGACAGGGTCGGAAACACCATATATTTT. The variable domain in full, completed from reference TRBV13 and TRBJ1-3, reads AAGVIQSPRHLIKEKRETATLKCYPIPRHDTVYWYQQGPGQDPQFLISFYEKMQSDKGSIPDRFSAQQFSDYHSELNMSSLELGDSALYFCASSLRGDRVGNTIYFGEGSWLTVV.

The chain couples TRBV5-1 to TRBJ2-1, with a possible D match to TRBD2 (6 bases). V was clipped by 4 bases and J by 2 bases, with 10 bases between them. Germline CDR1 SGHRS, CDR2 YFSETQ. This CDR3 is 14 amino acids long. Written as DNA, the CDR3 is TGCGCCAGCAGCAACGGGGAGGCCTACAATGAGCAGTTCTTC. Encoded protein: CASSNGEAYNEQFF. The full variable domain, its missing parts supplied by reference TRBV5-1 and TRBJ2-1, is KAGVTQTPRYLIKTRGQQVTLSCSPISGHRSVSWYQQTPGQGLQFLFEYFSETQRNKGNFPGRFSGRQFSNSRSEMNVSTLELGDSALYLCASSNGEAYNEQFFGPGTRLTVL.

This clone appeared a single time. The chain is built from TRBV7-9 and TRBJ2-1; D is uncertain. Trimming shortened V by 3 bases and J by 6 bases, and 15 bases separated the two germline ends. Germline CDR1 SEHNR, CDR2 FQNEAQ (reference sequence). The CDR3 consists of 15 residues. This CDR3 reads CASSFGPQSLNEQFF. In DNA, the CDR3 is TGTGCCAGCAGCTTTGGGCCTCAATCCCTCAATGAGCAGTTCTTC.

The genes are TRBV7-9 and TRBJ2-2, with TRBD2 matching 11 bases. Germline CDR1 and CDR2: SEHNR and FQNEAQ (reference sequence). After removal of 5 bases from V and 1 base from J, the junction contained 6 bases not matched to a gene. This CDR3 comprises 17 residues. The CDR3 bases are TGTGCCAGCAGCCTCCGGACTAGCGGGCTGAACACCGGGGAGCTGTTTTTT. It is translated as CASSLRTSGLNTGELFF.